This T cell receptor (beta chain) was documented in a study of T-cell reconstitution after alpha-beta-depleted transplantation in children. In its sample, this clonotype was seen many times. The CDR3 is made up of 12 amino acids. V lost 2 bases and J lost 16, with 18 bases in between. The germline V gene has CDR1 GTSNPN and CDR2 SVGIG (reference sequence). Library preparation (for TCRbeta) was performed with unique molecular identifiers. TCRdb itself ran the PCR reads through MiXCR, one entry per CDR3 protein. Of some 240,000 distinct CDR3 sequences listed, around 12% were seen once; the top ten hold around 2.8%.

This rearrangement joins TRBV30 to TRBJ2-1; perhaps TRBD2 as D (5 bases). This sequence originates from a human donor who donated a stem cell graft to a child with acute lymphoblastic leukemia. The sample consisted of PBMCs from the stem cell graft donor, taken from the stem cell graft. The chain's CDR3 is CAWSPDSYSPFF. In DNA form, the CDR3 reads TGTGCCTGGAGTCCGGACTCCTACTCCCCTTTCTTC. The full variable domain, with the rest looked up from reference TRBV30 and TRBJ2-1, is SQTIHQWPATLVQPVGSPLSLECTVEGTSNPNLYWYRQAAGRGLQLLFYSVGIGQISSEVPQNLSASRPQDRQFILSSKKLLLSDSGFYLCAWSPDSYSPFFGPGTRLTVL.